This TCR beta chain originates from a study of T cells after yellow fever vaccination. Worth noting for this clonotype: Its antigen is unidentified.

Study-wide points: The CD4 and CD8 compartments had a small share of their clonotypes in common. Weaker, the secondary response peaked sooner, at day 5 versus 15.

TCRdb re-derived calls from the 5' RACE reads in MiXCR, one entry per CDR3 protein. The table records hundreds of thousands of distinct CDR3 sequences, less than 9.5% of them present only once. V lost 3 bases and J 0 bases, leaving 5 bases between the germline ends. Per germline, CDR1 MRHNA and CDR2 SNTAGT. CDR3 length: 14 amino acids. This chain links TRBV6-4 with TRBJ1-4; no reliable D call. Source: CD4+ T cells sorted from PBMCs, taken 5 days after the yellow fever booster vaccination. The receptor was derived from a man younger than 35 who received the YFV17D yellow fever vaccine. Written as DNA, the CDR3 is TGTGCCAGCAGTGAATCCGCAACTAATGAAAAACTGTTTTTT. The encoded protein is CASSESATNEKLFF.